Listed below are T cell receptor beta chains from one sample, sequenced in a study of regulatory T cells in long-lasting Graves disease. Each CDR3 protein gets one entry after TCRdb re-called the multiplex PCR reads with MiXCR. The data hold roughly 500,000 distinct CDR3 sequences, with approximately 22% observed a single time. This sample comprised peripheral blood mononuclear cells (PBMCs), obtained when the disease was refractory, from a patient treated with antithyroid drugs. Receptor source: a female donor with Graves disease. Each CDR3 is given with its conserved first and last residue. A D gene is named only where the DNA matches it firmly. For some rows the clone size is stated as once, few or many, or as a class when expanded; others skip it.

CDR3 DNA: TGTGCCAGCAGTTTCTCAGTTTCCTACGAGCAGTACTTC
CDR3 protein: CASSFSVSYEQYF
J gene: TRBJ2-7
V gene: TRBV27
CDR3 length: 13
D gene: NA
clone size: NA

CDR3 DNA: TGCAGTGCTAGTTCCTTGGCGGGGGCCAACGTCCTGACTTTC
CDR3 protein: CSASSLAGANVLTF
J gene: TRBJ2-6
V gene: TRBV20-1
CDR3 length: 14
D gene: NA
clone size: NA

CDR3 DNA: TGTGCCAGCAGGCCACCTGGTACTGAAGCTTTCTTT
CDR3 protein: CASRPPGTEAFF
J gene: TRBJ1-1
V gene: TRBV28
CDR3 length: 12
D gene: NA
clone size: many

CDR3 DNA: TGTGCCAGCAGATGGGACTTTGGGGAGACCCAGTACTTC
CDR3 protein: CASRWDFGETQYF
J gene: TRBJ2-5
V gene: TRBV5-6
CDR3 length: 13
D gene: NA
clone size: few

CDR3 DNA: TGTGCCAGCAGCACCCGACTCACCGAGAGCCCCTCTGAAGCTTTCTTT
CDR3 protein: CASSTRLTESPSEAFF
J gene: TRBJ1-1
V gene: TRBV7-8
CDR3 length: 16
D gene: NA
clone size: NA

CDR3 DNA: TGTGCCTGGAGTGCCACAGGGGGCCCCCGCGAGCAGTACTTC
CDR3 protein: CAWSATGGPREQYF
J gene: TRBJ2-7
V gene: TRBV30
CDR3 length: 14
D gene: TRBD1
clone size: NA

CDR3 DNA: TGCGCCAGCAGACCGGACAGACAGGTCGCTGAAGCTTTCTTT
CDR3 protein: CASRPDRQVAEAFF
J gene: TRBJ1-1
V gene: TRBV5-1
CDR3 length: 14
D gene: NA
clone size: few

CDR3 DNA: TGTGCCAGCAGTTTATTAGCGGGGAGAGAAGAGACCCAGTACTTC
CDR3 protein: CASSLLAGREETQYF
J gene: TRBJ2-5
V gene: TRBV28
CDR3 length: 15
D gene: TRBD2
clone size: many

CDR3 DNA: TGTGCCAGCAGCTTGAGGTCCCCTGTGGAGACCCAGTACTTC
CDR3 protein: CASSLRSPVETQYF
J gene: TRBJ2-5
V gene: TRBV5-1
CDR3 length: 14
D gene: NA
clone size: few

CDR3 DNA: TGCGCCAGCAGCTTGGGGGTCGGTTCAACAGTTACAGATACGCAGTATTTT
CDR3 protein: CASSLGVGSTVTDTQYF
J gene: TRBJ2-3
V gene: TRBV5-1
CDR3 length: 17
D gene: NA
clone size: NA

CDR3 DNA: TGTGCCAGCAGACAGCAACAGGGGGTATATGGCTACACCTTC
CDR3 protein: CASRQQQGVYGYTF
J gene: TRBJ1-2
V gene: TRBV4-2
CDR3 length: 14
D gene: TRBD1
clone size: few

CDR3 DNA: TGTGCCACCGTGACCTTCGGGAACACTGAAGCTTTCTTT
CDR3 protein: CATVTFGNTEAFF
J gene: TRBJ1-1
V gene: TRBV19
CDR3 length: 13
D gene: NA
clone size: few

CDR3 DNA: TGTGCCAGCAGCCGCTCCGTCGAGCAGTACTTC
CDR3 protein: CASSRSVEQYF
J gene: TRBJ2-7
V gene: TRBV11-1
CDR3 length: 11
D gene: NA
clone size: many

CDR3 DNA: TGTGCCAGCAGCCCCAACCTTATGGGGAGTACTGAAGCTTTCTTT
CDR3 protein: CASSPNLMGSTEAFF
J gene: TRBJ1-1
V gene: TRBV7-2
CDR3 length: 15
D gene: NA
clone size: many

CDR3 DNA: TGTGCCAGTGTTGCTGGACAGCTGATTAATCAGCCCCAGCATTTT
CDR3 protein: CASVAGQLINQPQHF
J gene: TRBJ1-5
V gene: TRBV28
CDR3 length: 15
D gene: NA
clone size: many

CDR3 DNA: TGTGCCAGCAATTCACTAGCGCCCTACGAGCAGTACTTC
CDR3 protein: CASNSLAPYEQYF
J gene: TRBJ2-7
V gene: TRBV6-1
CDR3 length: 13
D gene: TRBD2
clone size: few

CDR3 DNA: TGTGCCAGCGGGCGGGAGTGGGCTGAAGCTTTCTTT
CDR3 protein: CASGREWAEAFF
J gene: TRBJ1-1
V gene: TRBV6-1
CDR3 length: 12
D gene: NA
clone size: many

CDR3 DNA: TGCGCCAGCAGCTTGGGGGCAGGGGGAAGCAATCAGCCCCAGCATTTT
CDR3 protein: CASSLGAGGSNQPQHF
J gene: TRBJ1-5
V gene: TRBV5-1
CDR3 length: 16
D gene: TRBD1
clone size: few

CDR3 DNA: TGTGCCAGCAGCTTAACCACACAGGGGGCCCACGAGCAGTACTTC
CDR3 protein: CASSLTTQGAHEQYF
J gene: TRBJ2-7
V gene: TRBV7-2
CDR3 length: 15
D gene: TRBD1
clone size: few

CDR3 DNA: TGCAGCGTTTCAGGGGCTTCTGGTGGAAACACCATATATTTT
CDR3 protein: CSVSGASGGNTIYF
J gene: TRBJ1-3
V gene: TRBV29-1
CDR3 length: 14
D gene: NA
clone size: NA

CDR3 DNA: TGTGCCAGCTGGGGGCACGCTCGGGGCAATTCACCCCTCCACTTT
CDR3 protein: CASWGHARGNSPLHF
J gene: TRBJ1-6
V gene: TRBV19
CDR3 length: 15
D gene: NA
clone size: once

CDR3 DNA: TGTGCCAGCAGTTTGGACAGGCTGCGCTACACCTTC
CDR3 protein: CASSLDRLRYTF
J gene: TRBJ1-2
V gene: TRBV28
CDR3 length: 12
D gene: TRBD1
clone size: few

CDR3 DNA: TGTGCCAGCAGTACTGACACCAGAGCTGAAGCTTTCTTT
CDR3 protein: CASSTDTRAEAFF
J gene: TRBJ1-1
V gene: TRBV6-2/TRBV6-3
CDR3 length: 13
D gene: NA
clone size: NA

CDR3 DNA: TGCAGCGTTCGAGAGCTTACCTACGAGCAGTACTTC
CDR3 protein: CSVRELTYEQYF
J gene: TRBJ2-7
V gene: TRBV29-1
CDR3 length: 12
D gene: NA
clone size: many

CDR3 DNA: TGTGCCAGCAGCCCCCGGACAGGGGACAATAACTATGGCTACACCTTC
CDR3 protein: CASSPRTGDNNYGYTF
J gene: TRBJ1-2
V gene: TRBV9
CDR3 length: 16
D gene: TRBD1
clone size: few